The 32 T cell receptor beta chains below come from one sample, sequenced in a study of blood T cell repertoires in COVID-19. Method: immunoSEQ multiplex PCR; TCRdb's copy keeps in-frame clones and lacks some. The data contain 60,000 to 75,000 clones, more than 75% of them singletons. The specimen was peripheral blood. The receptors were gathered from a human donor in a cohort sampled during active COVID-19.

The chain uses TRBV29-1 and TRBJ1-2, with 7 bases lining up with TRBD1. This CDR3 has 13 residues. Germline CDR1 is SQVTM and CDR2 is ANQGSEA. V shed 4 bases and J 6 bases; nucleotides not matched to a gene: 8. CDR3 protein: CSVAGQAGDGYTF. CDR3 DNA: TGCAGCGTTGCCGGACAGGCTGGGGATGGCTACACCTTC.

The J gene is TRBJ2-3, the V gene TRBV11-3; 11 bases fit TRBD2. This CDR3 region has 16 residues. Germline CDR1 is SGHNT and CDR2 is YENEEA. After removal of 1 base from V and 5 bases from J, the junction contained 5 bases not matched to a gene. In DNA, the CDR3 is TGTGCCAGCAGCTTAGGTTTACTAGCGGGAGTAGATACGCAGTATTTT. Amino acid sequence: CASSLGLLAGVDTQYF.

This CDR3 is CASSPPSGYTGELFF. DNA for the CDR3: TGTGCCAGCTCACCACCTAGCGGTTACACCGGGGAGCTGTTTTTT. The J gene is TRBJ2-2, the V gene TRBV18, with a tentative D call TRBD2 (6 bases). CDR1 is KGHSH, CDR2 LQKENI, per germline. V was pared by 0 bases and J by 3 bases, with 8 bases between. The CDR3 spans 15 residues.

The chain recombines TRBV6-1 with TRBJ2-5, with D possibly TRBD2 on 5 matching bases. Germline V gene data show CDR1 as MNHNS and CDR2 as SASEGT. V lost 2 bases and J lost 2, with 21 bases in between. The CDR3 is 18 amino acids. This chain's CDR3 is CASSEREQHTAVQETQYF. CDR3 nucleotides: TGTGCCAGCAGTGAAAGGGAGCAGCACACTGCCGTACAAGAGACCCAGTACTTC.

This clone showed up just once. The chain couples TRBV7-2 to TRBJ2-7, with TRBD2 matching over 7 bases. This CDR3 contains 15 residues. Germline V gives CDR1 SGHTA, CDR2 FQGNSA. The V and J ends lost 0 bases and 2 bases, in that order; junction bases with no gene match: 4. The CDR3 DNA follows: TGTGCCAGCAGCTTAGCGAGCGGGAAGCCCTACGAGCAGTACTTC. This translates into CASSLASGKPYEQYF.

This clone has a single count. The chain joins TRBV5-4 to TRBJ2-3; TRBD1 aligns across 7 bases. Germline V lookup: CDR1 SGHNT, CDR2 YYREEE (reference sequence). CDR3 length: 13 amino acids. With 0 bases clipped from V and 7 bases from J, the junction kept 2 bases outside the gene matches. Here the CDR3 reads CASSLDRGHTQYF. In nucleotides, the CDR3 is TGTGCCAGCAGCTTGGACAGGGGACATACGCAGTATTTT. Full variable domain (rest looked up from reference TRBV5-4 and TRBJ2-3): ETGVTQSPTHLIKTRGQQVTLRCSSQSGHNTVSWYQQALGQGPQFIFQYYREEENGRGNFPPRFSGLQFPNYSSELNVNALELDDSALYLCASSLDRGHTQYFGPGTRLTVL.

The chain carries TRBV7-9 and TRBJ2-5; TRBD2 agrees at 9 bases. Germline V CDR1 and CDR2: SEHNR, FQNEAQ (reference sequence). V lost 1 base and J lost 5; bases outside the gene matches: 8. The CDR3 is 16 residues long. The CDR3: CASSLGLADTSETQYF. CDR3 DNA: TGTGCCAGCAGCTTAGGACTAGCGGACACAAGTGAGACCCAGTACTTC.

This clone was seen only a few times. The CDR3 sequence is CASSPLPAGTNTEAFF. The CDR3 DNA sequence: TGTGCCAGCAGTCCACTGCCGGCGGGGACGAACACTGAAGCTTTCTTT. The rearrangement joins TRBV27 to TRBJ1-1, with D possibly TRBD1 on 5 matching bases. Germline V gene sequence: CDR1 MNHEY, CDR2 SMNVEV (reference sequence). V lost 5 bases and J lost 1, with 17 bases in between. The CDR3 has 16 residues.

V is TRBV18 and J is TRBJ2-7; 10 bases map to TRBD2. The CDR3 covers 16 residues. The ends lost 3 bases at V and 2 bases at J; junction bases unmatched: 7. In germline, CDR1 is KGHSH, CDR2 LQKENI. Here the CDR3 DNA reads TGTGCCAGCTCACCTTACGGGACTAGCGTTACCTACGAGCAGTACTTC. As protein: CASSPYGTSVTYEQYF.

CDR3 in DNA: TGTGCCAGTAGTATAGATTCGCAGTACCTGAACACTGAAGCTTTCTTT. It specifies CASSIDSQYLNTEAFF. The rearrangement joins TRBV19 to TRBJ1-1; the D is unclear. This CDR3 contains 16 residues. Germline assignment: CDR1 LNHDA and CDR2 SQIVND (reference sequence). Trimming took 0 bases from V and 0 from J, leaving 11 bases between them.

The V call is TRBV18, the J call TRBJ1-6; D gene unclear. From germline, CDR1 is KGHSH and CDR2 LQKENI. There are 16 residues in the CDR3. Between the trimmed V and J ends, which lost 6 bases and 8 bases, there was a span of 20 bases. This chain's CDR3 is CASSSTEPGDYSPLHF. The CDR3 bases are TGTGCCAGCTCCTCCACCGAGCCCGGGGATTATTCACCCCTCCACTTT. The full variable domain, with the rest looked up from reference TRBV18 and TRBJ1-6, is NAGVMQNPRHLVRRRGQEARLRCSPMKGHSHVYWYRQLPEEGLKFMVYLQKENIIDESGMPKERFSAEFPKEGPSILRIQQVVRGDSAAYFCASSSTEPGDYSPLHFGNGTRLTVT.

V and J are TRBV19 and TRBJ1-2, with a tentative D call TRBD1 (5 bases). The CDR3 has 13 amino acids. Germline V lookup: CDR1 LNHDA, CDR2 SQIVND (reference sequence). The V and J ends lost 9 bases and 3 bases respectively, with 14 bases between them. CDR3 protein: CASKWQGDYGYTF. CDR3 in DNA: TGTGCCAGCAAGTGGCAGGGTGACTATGGCTACACCTTC.

As regards this clone: The junction differs from germline at one of its ends, possibly a read error. The chain carries TRBV27 and TRBJ2-1; TRBD2 might be the D (6 bases). In germline, CDR1 is MNHEY, CDR2 SMNVEV (reference sequence). CDR3 length: 14 amino acids. The CDR3 region is CASSFRDSSNEQFF. The CDR3 DNA is TGTGCCAGCAGTTTCCGGGACTCCTCCAATGAGCAGTTCTTC.

The rearrangement joins TRBV24-1 to TRBJ2-1; TRBD1 might be the D (5 bases). CDR1 is KGHDR, CDR2 SFDVKD, per germline. Trimming took off 4 bases at V and 5 bases at J, with 11 bases between the two ends. The CDR3 extends over 14 amino acids. The DNA for the CDR3 is TGTGCCACCAGTGACCGGGCAGGGCACAATGAGCAGTTCTTC. It is translated as CATSDRAGHNEQFF.

CDR3 in DNA: TGTGCCAGCATTCTGACAGGGGGCGATGAAAAACTGTTTTTT. This sequence encodes CASILTGGDEKLFF. The chain couples TRBV6-5 to TRBJ1-4; 10 positions match TRBD1. Germline V lookup: CDR1 MNHEY, CDR2 SVGAGI. The J segment lost 6 bases and the V segment lost 7 bases, leaving 5 bases of the junction unmatched. The CDR3 consists of 14 residues.

The chain links TRBV11-2 to TRBJ2-1; D is perhaps TRBD2 (6 bases). The germline CDR1 and CDR2 sequences are SGHAT and FQNNGV. Trimming stripped 1 base from V and 12 bases from J, with 10 bases between. This CDR3 comprises 12 residues. In DNA, the CDR3 is TGTGCCAGCAGCTTAGGACGACTAGGGCAGTTCTTC. Translated: CASSLGRLGQFF.

The rearrangement links TRBV2 to TRBJ2-1, with TRBD2 matching over 8 bases. This CDR3 has 14 residues. Germline CDR1 and CDR2: SNHLY and FYNNEI. The ends lost 8 bases at V and 5 bases at J; junction bases unmatched: 8. The CDR3 is CASGGTRTDNEQFF. The CDR3 DNA is TGTGCCAGCGGGGGGACTAGGACTGACAATGAGCAGTTCTTC.

V usage is TRBV24-1 and J usage is TRBJ2-3; TRBD2 matches 12 bases. Germline V gives CDR1 KGHDR, CDR2 SFDVKD. The CDR3 loop spans 17 amino acids. The J segment lost 6 bases and the V segment lost 4 bases, leaving 10 bases of the junction unmatched. CDR3 in amino acids: CATSDHGLAGWADTQYF. The CDR3 coding sequence is TGTGCCACCAGTGACCATGGACTAGCGGGATGGGCGGATACGCAGTATTTT.

Worth noting for this clone: No DNA is shown, since the ends of the CDR3 on it are uncertain; the CDR3 is the one TCRdb lists. This chain connects TRBV18 to TRBJ2-2; the table gives TRBD2 as D, unverified against the DNA. The CDR3 length equals 13 residues, ends included. Germline assignment: CDR1 KGHSH and CDR2 LQKENI. The CDR3 loop is CASSPRRAGELFF.

This sequence joins TRBV5-6 and TRBJ2-5; the D gene is possibly TRBD1 (5 bases). V shed 0 bases and J shed 3 bases, with 9 bases lying between them. The V gene's germline CDR1 is SGHDT and CDR2 YYEEEE. This CDR3 is 14 amino acids long. The CDR3 DNA reads TGTGCCAGCAGCTTGGTTACAGGTGAAGAGACCCAGTACTTC. Its translation: CASSLVTGEETQYF.

The J gene is TRBJ2-5, the V gene TRBV3-1 (or the pseudogene TRBV3-2); maybe TRBD2 (6 bases). Germline values: CDR1 LGHDT, CDR2 YNNKEL (reference sequence). V was pared by 3 bases and J by 4 bases, with 9 bases between. This CDR3 region has 13 residues. CDR3 sequence (DNA): TGTGCCAGCAGCCATCGGGGAGGAGAGACCCAGTACTTC. The encoded protein is CASSHRGGETQYF.

The chain joins TRBV15 to TRBJ2-1, with 10 bases identical to TRBD2. V lost 3 bases and J lost 10; bases outside the gene matches: 12. This CDR3 comprises 16 residues. Per the germline V gene, CDR1 is LNHNV and CDR2 is YYDKDF (reference sequence). The CDR3 DNA follows: TGTGCCACCAGCAGCGCCATGGAGGATAGCGGGAGGGAGCAGTTCTTC. It codes for CATSSAMEDSGREQFF.

The V and J genes are TRBV7-3 and TRBJ2-1; possible D gene TRBD1, 5 bases. V was clipped by 3 bases and J by 8 bases, with 14 bases between them. The germline gives CDR1 SGHTA, CDR2 FQGTGA. The CDR3 sequence is 14 residues long. The CDR3 is CASSLGPGWDEQFF. DNA of the CDR3: TGTGCCAGCAGCTTGGGGCCAGGGTGGGATGAGCAGTTCTTC. Variable domain in full (rest from reference TRBV7-3 and TRBJ2-1): GAGVSQTPSNKVTEKGKYVELRCDPISGHTALYWYRQSLGQGPEFLIYFQGTGAADDSGLPNDRFFAVRPEGSVSTLKIQRTERGDSAVYLCASSLGPGWDEQFFGPGTRLTVL.

The chain recombines TRBV9 with TRBJ1-1, with D tentatively TRBD1 (5 bases). Trimming removed 0 bases at V and 1 base at J, with 7 bases between. The CDR3 spans 14 residues. Germline V gene data show CDR1 as SGDLS and CDR2 as YYNGEE. CDR3 sequence: CASSVDQGNTEAFF. The CDR3 nucleotides are TGTGCCAGCAGCGTAGATCAGGGGAACACTGAAGCTTTCTTT.

This chain links TRBV23-1 with TRBJ2-1, with 8 bases fitting TRBD1. TRBV23-1 qualifies as an ORF whose function is uncertain. V lost 2 bases to trimming and J lost 5 bases; unmatched junction nucleotides: 5. This CDR3 region has 15 residues. CDR3 bases: TGCGCCAGCAGTCAAAGGACAGGGAAGAACAATGAGCAGTTCTTC. Its translation is CASSQRTGKNNEQFF.

The gene calls are TRBV7-8 and TRBJ1-5; D gene uncertain. The CDR3 loop spans 14 amino acids. CDR1 is SGHVS and CDR2 is FQNEAQ in the germline V gene. Trimming pared 1 base from V and 9 bases from J, leaving 13 bases between. In DNA form, the CDR3 reads TGTGCCAGCAGCTTAGGTCAAGAGGGAGGGCCCCAGCATTTT. Translating it yields CASSLGQEGGPQHF.

This rearrangement joins TRBV2 to TRBJ2-1, with TRBD2 matching over 14 bases. Germline V gene data show CDR1 as SNHLY and CDR2 as FYNNEI. The CDR3 contains 16 residues. V dropped 4 bases and J dropped 9; count of bases not matched to a gene: 8. The CDR3 DNA follows: TGTGCCAGCAGTGCCCAAATGGGACTAGCGGGAGTTGAGCAGTTCTTC. The encoded protein is CASSAQMGLAGVEQFF.

In DNA, the CDR3 is TGTGCCAGCTGGACTAGCGCTTCAGGCGATGAGCAGTTCTTC. This gives the protein CASWTSASGDEQFF. The chain uses TRBV28 and TRBJ2-1; 9 bases agree with TRBD2. The CDR3 is made up of 14 amino acids. Per the germline V gene, CDR1 is MDHEN and CDR2 is SYDVKM. The ends lost 8 bases at V and 8 bases at J; junction bases unmatched: 10.

The V call is TRBV6-6, the J call TRBJ2-3, with 12 bases fitting TRBD2. Looked up from germline, CDR1 is MNHNY and CDR2 is SVGAGI (reference sequence). This CDR3 spans 16 amino acids. J gave up 5 bases and V 0 bases, and 3 bases lay outside the gene matches. The CDR3: CASSYSLAGGQDTQYF. CDR3 bases: TGTGCCAGCAGTTACTCCCTAGCGGGAGGGCAAGATACGCAGTATTTT.

The chain recombines TRBV14 with TRBJ1-2; D is undetermined. V was shortened by 4 bases and J by 7 bases, with 16 bases between the two germline ends. The CDR3 is 14 amino acids. Germline V gene lookup returns CDR1 SGHDN and CDR2 FVKESK. The CDR3 spells CASSPVTGVGGYTF. CDR3 bases: TGTGCCAGCAGCCCAGTTACCGGGGTGGGTGGCTACACCTTC.

The V and J genes are TRBV13 and TRBJ1-6; 12 bases are shared with TRBD1. Trimming removed 0 bases from V and 9 bases from J; junction bases left unmatched: 9. This CDR3 spans 18 amino acids. Per germline, CDR1 PRHDT and CDR2 FYEKMQ (reference sequence). The CDR3 region has the DNA TGTGCCAGCAGCTTAGGCTTAGGGGGGACAGGGGGCCTTTCACCCCTCCACTTT. Translation: CASSLGLGGTGGLSPLHF.

This clone was observed a single time. The chain recombines TRBV27 with TRBJ1-1, with D perhaps matching TRBD1 (6 bases). This CDR3 comprises 18 residues. Per germline, CDR1 MNHEY and CDR2 SMNVEV (reference sequence). V was shortened by 1 base and J by 0 bases, with 18 bases between the two germline ends. The CDR3 DNA reads as TGTGCCAGCAGTTTATACCCACCGGGGGGCGGCGTGAACACTGAAGCTTTCTTT. It is translated as CASSLYPPGGGVNTEAFF.